Sequencing of this TCR beta chain was carried out in a study of T cell responses to AZD1222 COVID-19 vaccine. The study's findings and limits: Nearly half of spike-specific TCRs reportedly target variant regions that are unmutated in the B.1.351 and B.1.1.7 variants. AZD1222 recipients seropositive at baseline numbered only five to seven.

CDR1 and CDR2 (germline): MDHEN, SYDVKM. This CDR3 spans 13 amino acids. The V and J ends lost 7 bases and 7 bases respectively, with 17 bases between them. The assay was immunoSEQ multiplex PCR, and TCRdb's table has in-frame clones only and misses some. In the table there are more than 140,000 clones, around 91% of which are singletons. This clone was observed once. Its target is unknown. The sequenced sample was peripheral blood, obtained on day 0 of AZD1222 vaccination. This clonotype originated in an adult in good health. V and J are TRBV28 and TRBJ2-7; D possibly corresponds to TRBD2 (5 bases). CDR3 loop: CASTLGLAREQYF. The DNA for the CDR3 is TGTGCCAGCACCCTAGGACTGGCGAGGGAGCAGTACTTC.